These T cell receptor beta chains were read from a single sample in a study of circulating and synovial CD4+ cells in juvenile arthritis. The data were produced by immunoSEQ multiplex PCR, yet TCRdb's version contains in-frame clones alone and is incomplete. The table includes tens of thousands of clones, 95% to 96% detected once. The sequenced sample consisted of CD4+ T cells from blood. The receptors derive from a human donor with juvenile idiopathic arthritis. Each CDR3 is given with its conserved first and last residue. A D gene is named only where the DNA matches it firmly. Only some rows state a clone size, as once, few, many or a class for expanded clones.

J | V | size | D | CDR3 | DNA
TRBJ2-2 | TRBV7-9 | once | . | CASSRLVNTGELFF | TGTGCCAGCAGCCGACTGGTGAACACCGGGGAGCTGTTTTTT
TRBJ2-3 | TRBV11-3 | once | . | CASSLGGKRSTDTQYF | TGTGCCAGCAGCTTAGGCGGAAAGCGGAGCACAGATACGCAGTATTTT
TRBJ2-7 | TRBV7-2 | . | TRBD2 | CASSLSRGGAYEQYF | TGTGCCAGCAGCCTATCCCGGGGGGGGGCCTACGAGCAGTACTTC
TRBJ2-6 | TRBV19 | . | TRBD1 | CASIRTGSSGANVLTF | TGTGCCAGTATACGGACAGGTAGCTCTGGGGCCAACGTCCTGACTTTC
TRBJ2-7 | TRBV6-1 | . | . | CASSGQGIDEQYF | TGTGCCAGCAGTGGTCAGGGGATCGACGAGCAGTACTTC
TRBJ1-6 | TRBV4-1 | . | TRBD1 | CASSPGQGTYNSPLHF | TGCGCCAGCAGCCCGGGACAGGGGACATATAATTCACCCCTCCACTTT
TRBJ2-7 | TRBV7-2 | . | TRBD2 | CASSLEWGGGEQYF | TGTGCCAGCAGCTTAGAGTGGGGGGGAGGGGAGCAGTACTTC
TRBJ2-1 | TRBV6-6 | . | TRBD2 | CASSYRAGGRENEQFF | TGTGCCAGCAGTTACCGTGCGGGAGGGAGGGAGAATGAGCAGTTCTTC
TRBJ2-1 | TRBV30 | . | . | CAWSVRGNEQFF | TGTGCCTGGAGTGTGCGTGGTAATGAGCAGTTCTTC
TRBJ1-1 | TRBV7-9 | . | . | CASSFGGAGTEAFF | TGTGCCAGCAGCTTCGGAGGGGCGGGCACTGAAGCTTTCTTT
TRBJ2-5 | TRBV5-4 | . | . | CASSPTTGSETQYF | TGTGCCAGCAGCCCGACGACAGGTTCTGAGACCCAGTACTTC
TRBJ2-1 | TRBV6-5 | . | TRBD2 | CASSRGLAGYNEQFF | TGTGCCAGCAGCCGTGGACTAGCGGGCTACAATGAGCAGTTCTTC
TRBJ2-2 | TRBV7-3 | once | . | CASSSGTGTTGELFF | TGTGCCAGCAGCTCAGGAACAGGGACCACCGGGGAGCTGTTTTTT
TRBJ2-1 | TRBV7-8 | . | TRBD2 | CASSFRLAFGNEQFF | TGTGCCAGCAGCTTTAGACTAGCTTTCGGCAATGAGCAGTTCTTC
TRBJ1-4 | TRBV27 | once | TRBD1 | CASSLRQGAEKLFF | TGTGCCAGCAGTCTTCGACAGGGAGCTGAAAAACTGTTTTTT
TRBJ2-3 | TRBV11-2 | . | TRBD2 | CASSFGLAGGTDTQYF | TGTGCCAGCAGCTTCGGACTAGCGGGGGGCACAGATACGCAGTATTTT
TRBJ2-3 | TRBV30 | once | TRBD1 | CAWVTGGRTDTQYF | TGTGCCTGGGTTACAGGGGGTCGCACAGATACGCAGTATTTT
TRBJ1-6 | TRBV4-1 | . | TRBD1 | CASSPRDRGPEPLHF | TGCGCCAGCAGCCCCCGGGACAGGGGTCCCGAACCCCTCCACTTT
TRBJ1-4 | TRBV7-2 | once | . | CASSLDGGRDEKLFF | TGTGCCAGCAGCTTAGACGGGGGGCGAGATGAAAAACTGTTTTTT
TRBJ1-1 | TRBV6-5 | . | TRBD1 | CASRRQGDTEAFF | TGTGCCAGCAGGCGACAGGGGGACACTGAAGCTTTCTTT
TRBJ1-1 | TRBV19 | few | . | CASSMRSLTPEAFF | TGTGCCAGTAGTATGAGGAGCCTAACGCCTGAAGCTTTCTTT
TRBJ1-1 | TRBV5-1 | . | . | CASSPRTASISLNTEAFF | TGCGCCAGCAGTCCGAGGACAGCGTCCATATCCCTGAACACTGAAGCTTTCTTT
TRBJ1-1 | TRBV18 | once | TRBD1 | CASHKVGHGTGAEAFF | TGTGCCAGCCACAAGGTCGGCCACGGGACAGGCGCTGAAGCTTTCTTT
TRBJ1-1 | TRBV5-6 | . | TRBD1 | CASSSGQGDTEAFF | TGTGCCAGCAGCTCCGGACAGGGGGACACTGAAGCTTTCTTT